The 27 T cell receptor beta chains below were found in one sample sequenced in a study of blood T cells in healthy people across ages. Alongside a J-beta primer mix, a sample-barcoded 5' primer served in a second PCR lasting about 7 to 12 cycles. One entry per CDR3 protein, called by TCRdb with MiXCR from the 5' RACE reads. Of roughly 1.6 million distinct CDR3 sequences in the sample, around 36% were seen once. Sequenced sample: blood. The receptors were gathered from a woman aged 25 to 39 in good health.

This chain connects TRBV24-1 to TRBJ2-3, with TRBD2 matching over 8 bases. The V and J ends lost 6 bases and 6 bases, in that order; junction bases with no gene match: 7. In germline, CDR1 is KGHDR, CDR2 SFDVKD. The CDR3 is 14 amino acids. CDR3 nucleotide sequence: TGTGCCACCAGTCCGGCGGGGGGAGCGGATACGCAGTATTTT. This gives the protein CATSPAGGADTQYF.

This chain connects TRBV2 to TRBJ2-4; D unclear. The germline V gene encodes CDR1 SNHLY and CDR2 FYNNEI. The length of the CDR3 is 12 residues. The V and J ends lost 2 bases and 9 bases respectively, with 8 bases between them. CDR3 nucleotide sequence: TGTGCCAGCAGTGAACTGGGTAGCATTCAGTACTTC. The encoded protein is CASSELGSIQYF.

In this sample, this clonotype turned up a few times. V and J are TRBV19 and TRBJ2-4; TRBD2 is a possible D gene (6 bases). The CDR3 has 17 residues. Germline CDR1 reads LNHDA; CDR2 reads SQIVND (reference sequence). Deletions cut 7 bases from V and 0 bases from J, with 19 bases between. The DNA for the CDR3 is TGTGCCAGTACCCAGACGCCGGCGGGACGAGCCAAAAACATTCAGTACTTC. This gives the protein CASTQTPAGRAKNIQYF.

This clonotype occurred once. V usage is TRBV27 and J usage is TRBJ1-2, with D unclear. This CDR3 is built from 15 residues. V was cut by 0 bases and J by 4 bases, with 12 bases left in between. Germline V gene data show CDR1 as MNHEY and CDR2 as SMNVEV (reference sequence). CDR3 sequence (DNA): TGTGCCAGCAGTTTATCTGGGATAACCGTCTATGGCTACACCTTC. Protein: CASSLSGITVYGYTF.

This clonotype was seen more than once but under ten times. The chain combines TRBV20-1 with TRBJ2-3; 14 positions agree with TRBD2. Looked up from germline, CDR1 is DFQATT and CDR2 is SNEGSKA (reference sequence). The CDR3 totals 18 residues. V was pared by 0 bases and J by 3 bases, with 8 bases of the junction left unmatched. CDR3 bases: TGCAGTGCTAGAGATAAACGACTAGCGGGGGGGTTAACAGATACGCAGTATTTT. Translated, it gives CSARDKRLAGGLTDTQYF.

The rearrangement uses TRBV29-1 and TRBJ2-1, with TRBD2 matching over 8 bases. Germline V gene sequence: CDR1 SQVTM, CDR2 ANQGSEA. The ends lost 4 bases at V and 8 bases at J; junction bases unmatched: 10. The CDR3 covers 14 residues. The CDR3 protein is CSVVAGTSLDEQFF. Written as DNA, the CDR3 is TGCAGCGTTGTAGCCGGGACTAGTCTAGATGAGCAGTTCTTC.

This clonotype was seen a handful of times. The chain has TRBV20-1 and TRBJ2-5; 11 bases map to TRBD1. The CDR3 length is 14 residues. The V gene's germline CDR1 is DFQATT and CDR2 SNEGSKA (reference sequence). Trimming cost V 5 bases and J 4 bases; bases outside gene matches: 6. The CDR3 here is CSAEDRGRGETQYF. The CDR3 DNA follows: TGCAGTGCTGAGGACAGGGGGCGCGGAGAGACCCAGTACTTC.

The CDR3 is CASSPIGPGETQYF. The CDR3, as DNA: TGTGCCAGCAGCCCAATCGGACCAGGGGAGACCCAGTACTTC. J is TRBJ2-5 and V is TRBV7-3, with TRBD1 as a possible D gene (5 bases). The ends were cut back, 5 bases at V and 5 bases at J, with 15 bases in the middle. Germline V lookup: CDR1 SGHTA, CDR2 FQGTGA. The CDR3 is 14 residues long.

V and J are TRBV3-1 and TRBJ1-1; a possible D gene is TRBD1 (5 bases). Between the trimmed V and J ends, which lost 0 bases and 0 bases, there was a span of 11 bases. The CDR3 is 16 residues long. CDR1 is LGHDT, CDR2 YNNKEL, per germline (reference sequence). The CDR3 here is CASSQEADMMNTEAFF. The CDR3 region has the DNA TGTGCCAGCAGCCAAGAAGCGGACATGATGAACACTGAAGCTTTCTTT.

This rearrangement joins TRBV12-3 or TRBV12-4 to TRBJ1-6; no clear D gene. The CDR3 is 15 amino acids. The V end was cut by 3 bases, the J end by 9 bases, with 15 bases between. The chain's CDR3 is CASSLFAEGVSPLHF. The CDR3 DNA follows: TGTGCCAGCAGTTTGTTCGCAGAGGGAGTTTCACCCCTCCACTTT.

This clonotype was seen a handful of times. The CDR3 loop is CASSPWERIYGYTF. The CDR3, as DNA: TGCGCCAGCAGCCCTTGGGAGCGGATCTATGGCTACACCTTC. The V call is TRBV4-1, the J call TRBJ1-2; D gene unclear. This CDR3 is built from 14 residues. CDR1 and CDR2 (germline): MGHRA, YSYEKL. V lost 4 bases and J 4 bases, leaving 13 bases between the germline ends.

Comment on this clonotype: Germline is not matched at one junction end, which may reflect a read error. The gene calls are TRBV15 and TRBJ2-4; no clear D. Germline V gene lookup returns CDR1 LNHNV and CDR2 YYDKDF (reference sequence). The CDR3 is 15 amino acids. CDR3 protein: CATSRDRAAKTIQYF. The CDR3 DNA sequence: TGTGCCACCAGCAGGGACCGGGCGGCCAAAACCATTCAGTACTTC.

Notes on this clonotype: A read error may account for a junction end that differs from germline. The chain joins TRBV5-1 to TRBJ2-5, with 15 bases aligning to TRBD2. Germline V gene sequence: CDR1 SGHRS, CDR2 YFSETQ. The length of the CDR3 is 18 residues. The CDR3 protein is CTSSLVGLAGGREETQYF. In DNA, the CDR3 is TGCACCAGCAGCTTGGTGGGACTAGCGGGAGGTCGGGAAGAGACCCAGTACTTC. The full variable domain, in which reference TRBV5-1 and TRBJ2-5 provide the parts outside the CDR3, is KAGVTQTPRYLIKTRGQQVTLSCSPISGHRSVSWYQQTPGQGLQFLFEYFSETQRNKGNFPGRFSGRQFSNSRSEMNVSTLELGDSALYLCTSSLVGLAGGREETQYFGPGTRLLVL.

The sample holds a few counts of this clonotype. The gene calls are TRBV9 and TRBJ2-3; possible D gene TRBD2, 6 bases. V was cut by 0 bases and J by 7 bases, with 15 bases left in between. Germline values: CDR1 SGDLS, CDR2 YYNGEE. This CDR3 contains 15 residues. The CDR3 loop reads CASSVGQNRGNTQYF. The CDR3 region has the DNA TGTGCCAGCAGCGTAGGCCAGAACCGGGGGAATACGCAGTATTTT.

This clonotype has only a few counts. This sequence joins TRBV12-3 or TRBV12-4 and TRBJ1-2; no definite D call. The CDR3 totals 13 residues. The V end was cut by 6 bases, the J end by 5 bases, with 13 bases between. This CDR3 reads CASSSDWYYGYTF. The CDR3 coding sequence is TGTGCCAGCAGCTCCGACTGGTATTATGGCTACACCTTC.

This clonotype was observed a handful of times. The CDR3 protein is CASSEGSGRALYEQYF. The CDR3 DNA follows: TGTGCCAGCAGTGAAGGTAGCGGGAGGGCCCTCTACGAGCAGTACTTC. V usage is TRBV6-1 and J usage is TRBJ2-7; 11 bases align to TRBD2. This CDR3 has 16 amino acids. J was trimmed by 3 bases and V by 1 base; bases with no gene match: 5. Germline V CDR1 and CDR2: MNHNS, SASEGT.

The gene calls are TRBV5-1 and TRBJ2-5; 13 bases match TRBD2. The germline V gene has CDR1 SGHRS and CDR2 YFSETQ. The CDR3 is 16 residues long. With 3 bases clipped from V and 4 bases from J, the junction kept 6 bases outside the gene matches. CDR3 sequence reads: CASSYTSGRAAETQYF. DNA for the CDR3: TGCGCCAGCAGCTACACTAGCGGGAGGGCCGCAGAGACCCAGTACTTC. Drawing the rest from reference TRBV5-1 and TRBJ2-5, the complete variable domain is KAGVTQTPRYLIKTRGQQVTLSCSPISGHRSVSWYQQTPGQGLQFLFEYFSETQRNKGNFPGRFSGRQFSNSRSEMNVSTLELGDSALYLCASSYTSGRAAETQYFGPGTRLLVL.

Note on this clonotype: Germline and junction disagree at one end, which may indicate a read error. The genes are TRBV28 and TRBJ2-2; tentative D call: TRBD2 (6 bases). The length of the CDR3 is 11 residues. Germline V gene sequence: CDR1 MDHEN, CDR2 SYDVKM. In DNA form, the CDR3 reads TGTGCCAGTAGCCGTGCCCGGGAGTTGTTTTTT. It encodes CASSRARELFF.

The V and J genes are TRBV7-6 and TRBJ2-6, with 7 positions matching TRBD2. Germline V gene sequence: CDR1 SGHVS, CDR2 FNYEAQ. J was trimmed by 6 bases and V by 2 bases; bases with no gene match: 10. CDR3 length: 17 amino acids. CDR3 nucleotides: TGTGCCAGCAGCTTAACACGGGGGAAGCGGGAGGCCAACGTCCTGACTTTC. Protein product: CASSLTRGKREANVLTF. Full variable domain (missing parts from reference TRBV7-6 and TRBJ2-6): GAGVSQSPRYKVTKRGQDVALRCDPISGHVSLYWYRQALGQGPEFLTYFNYEAQQDKSGLPNDRFSAERPEGSISTLTIQRTEQRDSAMYRCASSLTRGKREANVLTFGAGSRLTVL.

The chain is built from TRBV20-1 and TRBJ2-1, with D maybe TRBD1 (6 bases). The V gene lost 4 bases and the J gene lost 0 bases, with 13 bases spanning the gap. The CDR3 extends over 15 amino acids. Germline loops: CDR1 DFQATT, CDR2 SNEGSKA (reference sequence). DNA of the CDR3: TGCAGTGCTATCCCCGGACAGAGCTCCTACAATGAGCAGTTCTTC. This gives the protein CSAIPGQSSYNEQFF.

Turning to this clonotype: The junction shows a germline mismatch at one end, possibly a read error. This chain connects TRBV5-1 to TRBJ2-4; the D call may be TRBD1 or TRBD2 (5 bases each). The end of the DNA aligns better with TRBJ2-7, so the J call may be wrong. Germline values: CDR1 SGHRS, CDR2 YFSETQ. This CDR3 region has 14 residues. Written as DNA, the CDR3 is TGCGCCGGCAGCTCCGGGACCCCAATGTACGAGCAGTACTTC. Translated: CAGSSGTPMYEQYF.

In its sample, this clonotype was seen a few times. An end of the junction differs from the germline gene, which may be a read error. The rearrangement joins TRBV12-3 or TRBV12-4 to TRBJ2-3; D is ambiguous. This CDR3 region has 14 residues. CDR3 loop: CASSLGLSTDAQYF. The CDR3 bases are TGTGCCAGCAGTTTAGGCCTTAGCACAGATGCGCAGTATTTT.

This clonotype has just a few counts. The chain employs TRBV6-1 and TRBJ2-4; D may be TRBD1 or TRBD2 (5 bases each). Judging by the DNA end, TRBJ2-7 fits better; the J call may be wrong. Germline lookup yields CDR1 MNHNS and CDR2 SASEGT. This CDR3 is 16 amino acids long. This CDR3 is CASSVPRDQPGYEQYF. Written as DNA, the CDR3 is TGTGCCAGCAGTGTCCCCCGGGACCAGCCAGGCTACGAGCAGTACTTC.

This clonotype was observed a handful of times. V usage is TRBV7-3 and J usage is TRBJ2-3, with TRBD2 matching over 8 bases. The CDR3 contains 16 residues. V lost 0 bases to trimming and J lost 7 bases; unmatched junction nucleotides: 9. Germline V gene data show CDR1 as SGHTA and CDR2 as FQGTGA. The chain's CDR3 is CASSLTGGLGAHTQYF. The DNA for the CDR3 is TGTGCCAGCAGCTTAACTGGGGGACTAGGGGCGCATACGCAGTATTTT.

The V call is TRBV7-9, the J call TRBJ2-4; no reliable D call. This CDR3 has 12 residues. The germline V and J ends were trimmed by 5 bases and 13 bases, with 15 bases remaining between them. Germline lookup yields CDR1 SEHNR and CDR2 FQNEAQ (reference sequence). Written as DNA, the CDR3 is TGTGCCAGCAGCCGAAGCTCCTACAAGCAGTACTTC. Translation: CASSRSSYKQYF. The whole variable domain, filled in from reference TRBV7-9 and TRBJ2-4, reads DTGVSQNPRHKITKRGQNVTFRCDPISEHNRLYWYRQTLGQGPEFLTYFQNEAQLEKSRLLSDRFSAERPKGSFSTLEIQRTEQGDSAMYLCASSRSSYKQYFGAGTRLSVL.

This rearrangement joins TRBV29-1 to TRBJ1-1; TRBD1 agrees at 9 bases. This CDR3 contains 11 residues. CDR1 is SQVTM and CDR2 is ANQGSEA in the germline V gene. V gave up 7 bases and J gave up 11 bases; unmatched junction bases: 8. The DNA for the CDR3 is TGCAGCGCGGACAGGGGCCAGAGGGCTTTCTTT. Its translation: CSADRGQRAFF.

This clonotype has just a few counts. V usage is TRBV7-9 and J usage is TRBJ2-1; either TRBD1 or TRBD2 may fit D (5 bases each). Looked up from germline, CDR1 is SEHNR and CDR2 is FQNEAQ (reference sequence). This CDR3 is 17 amino acids long. V was trimmed by 5 bases and J by 5 bases, leaving 22 bases between them. The CDR3 loop is CASSQRTGTEFDNEQFF. CDR3 DNA sequence: TGTGCCAGCAGCCAGAGGACCGGGACGGAGTTCGACAATGAGCAGTTCTTC.